The clone carrying this TCR beta chain was counted only a few times. No antigen is known for it. Several immunoSEQ 96-well plates shared each subset's DNA, each plate a replicate. Sequencing was performed with immunoSEQ multiplex PCR; in TCRdb, only in-frame clones are kept and a portion is missing. The data hold some 2,500,000 clones, with 80% to 95% observed a single time. The trim removed 4 bases at V and 4 bases at J, leaving 6 bases unmatched. From germline, CDR1 is SGDLS and CDR2 YYNGEE. CDR3 length: 15 amino acids. In the CD4+ fraction, cells were divided into CD45RA+ naive and CD45RA-negative memory subsets. The data derive from a study of shared clonotypes between healthy human individuals. Overall study results and limits: When compared with the clonotypes that were shared by all four sorted-subset donors, the non-shared clonotypes turned out to have lower generation probabilities. Only a few donors were included, so the genetic and exposure-history diversity represented was limited.

The sample taken for sequencing was naive CD4+ T cells from PBMCs. Sample subset: CD45RA+ positively selected. The chain links TRBV9 to TRBJ1-4; TRBD1 aligns across 8 bases. This receptor was identified in a man between 18 and 35 years old in good health. Some clones in this sample may be carry-over from other donors' samples. The DNA of the CDR3 is TGTGCCAGCAGCAGACAGGGGATTGTTAATGAAAAACTGTTTTTT. Residues: CASSRQGIVNEKLFF.